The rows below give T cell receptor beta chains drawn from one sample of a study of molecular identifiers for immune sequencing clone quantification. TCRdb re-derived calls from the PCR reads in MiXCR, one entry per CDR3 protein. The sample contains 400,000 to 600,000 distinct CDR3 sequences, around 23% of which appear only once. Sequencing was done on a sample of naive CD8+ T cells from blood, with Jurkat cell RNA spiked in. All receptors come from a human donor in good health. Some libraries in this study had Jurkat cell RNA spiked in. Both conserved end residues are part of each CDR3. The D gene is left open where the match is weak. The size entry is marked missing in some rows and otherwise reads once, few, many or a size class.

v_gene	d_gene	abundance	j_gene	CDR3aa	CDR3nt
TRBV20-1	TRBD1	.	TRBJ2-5	CSAEPKDRGRLMETQYF	TGCAGTGCTGAACCTAAGGACAGGGGGCGCCTGATGGAGACCCAGTACTTC
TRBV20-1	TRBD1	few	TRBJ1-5	CSAWDGDRGNQPQHF	TGCAGTGCTTGGGATGGGGACAGGGGCAATCAGCCCCAGCATTTT
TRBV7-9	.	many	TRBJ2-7	CASSLVTRPFEQYF	TGTGCCAGCAGCTTAGTTACGCGTCCGTTCGAGCAGTACTTC
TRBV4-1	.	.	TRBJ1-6	CASSHKNTGDSPLHF	TGCGCCAGCAGCCACAAGAACACGGGTGATTCACCCCTCCACTTT
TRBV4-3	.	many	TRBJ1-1	CASSQGLAYTEAFF	TGCGCCAGCAGCCAAGGACTGGCTTACACTGAAGCTTTCTTT
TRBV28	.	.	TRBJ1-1	CASSGRGSFF	TGTGCCAGCTCTGGCCGGGGGTCTTTCTTT
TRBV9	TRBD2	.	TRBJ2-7	CASSVDDSGGAYEQYF	TGTGCCAGCAGCGTAGATGATAGCGGGGGGGCTTACGAGCAGTACTTC
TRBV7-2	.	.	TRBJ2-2	CASSYYLNTGELSF	TGTGCCAGCAGCTACTATCTGAACACCGGGGAGCTGTCTTTT
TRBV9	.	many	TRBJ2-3	CASSVDHPPSDTQYF	TGTGCCAGCAGCGTAGATCATCCGCCCTCAGATACGCAGTATTTT
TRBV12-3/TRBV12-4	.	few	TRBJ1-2	CASSLTVDYGYTF	TGTGCCAGCAGTCTCACAGTGGACTATGGCTACACCTTC
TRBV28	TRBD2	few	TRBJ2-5	CASIGRLAGGGTQYF	TGTGCCAGCATTGGTCGGCTAGCGGGAGGCGGTACCCAGTACTTC
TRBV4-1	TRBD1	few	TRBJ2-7	CAGSQGTGSSEQYF	TGCGCCGGCAGCCAAGGGACAGGGAGTTCCGAGCAGTACTTC
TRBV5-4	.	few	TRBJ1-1	CASSPYRDTDTEAFF	TGTGCCAGCAGCCCGTACCGGGACACGGACACTGAAGCTTTCTTT
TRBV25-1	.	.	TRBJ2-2	CASSEGLAGELFF	TGTGCCAGCAGTGAGGGCCTAGCCGGGGAGCTGTTTTTT
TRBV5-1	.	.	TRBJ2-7	CASSLGVYAQYF	TGCGCCAGCAGCTTGGGTGTATACGCGCAGTACTTC
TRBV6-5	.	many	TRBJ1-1	CASSSPRDTEAFF	TGTGCCAGCAGTTCCCCCCGGGACACTGAAGCTTTCTTT
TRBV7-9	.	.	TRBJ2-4	CASSPSEWTRSPKNIQYF	TGTGCCAGCAGCCCCTCGGAATGGACCAGGTCGCCCAAAAACATTCAGTACTTC
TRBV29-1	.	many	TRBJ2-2	CSVPMNTGELFF	TGCAGCGTTCCTATGAACACCGGGGAGCTGTTTTTT
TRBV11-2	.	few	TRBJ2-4	CASSDREAKNIQYF	TGTGCCAGCAGCGACCGGGAAGCCAAAAACATTCAGTACTTC
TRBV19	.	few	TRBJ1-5	CASSIGYRSNQPQHF	TGTGCCAGTAGTATTGGGTACCGAAGCAATCAGCCCCAGCATTTT
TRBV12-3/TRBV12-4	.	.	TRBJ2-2	CASSPLMNVDRNTGELFF	TGTGCCAGCAGCCCCTTGATGAATGTGGACAGAAACACCGGGGAGCTGTTTTTT
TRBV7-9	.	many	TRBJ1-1	CASSLVVRHGDEAFF	TGTGCCAGCAGCTTAGTTGTCCGACACGGAGACGAAGCTTTCTTT
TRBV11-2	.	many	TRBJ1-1	CASSFKPMNTEAFF	TGTGCCAGCAGCTTTAAACCTATGAACACTGAAGCTTTCTTT
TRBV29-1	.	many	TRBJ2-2	CSVGGTGELFF	TGCAGCGTTGGGGGCACCGGGGAGCTGTTTTTT
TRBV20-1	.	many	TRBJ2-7	CSARQAHTSEQYF	TGCAGTGCTAGACAAGCGCATACGTCCGAGCAGTACTTC
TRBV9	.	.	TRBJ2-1	CASSEPGLQFF	TGTGCCAGCAGCGAACCGGGACTTCAGTTCTTC